This T cell receptor (beta chain) emerged from a study of T cell changes during pregnancy in multiple sclerosis. In germline, CDR1 is MDHEN, CDR2 SYDVKM. V was trimmed by 7 bases and J by 4 bases, leaving 14 bases between them. This CDR3 has 14 amino acids. TCRdb's copy holds only in-frame clones and misses some; the assay was immunoSEQ multiplex PCR. The sample has tens of thousands of clones; roughly nine tenths are singletons. Material: CD4+ T cells from peripheral blood mononuclear cells, obtained in the first trimester of pregnancy. V gene TRBV28 combines with J gene TRBJ1-3, with D possibly TRBD1 on 5 matching bases. This TCR was sampled from a female donor with multiple sclerosis, enrolled in a pregnancy study. CDR3 residues: CASIKDRPGNTIYF. Here the CDR3 DNA reads TGTGCCAGCATAAAAGACAGACCGGGAAACACCATATATTTT.